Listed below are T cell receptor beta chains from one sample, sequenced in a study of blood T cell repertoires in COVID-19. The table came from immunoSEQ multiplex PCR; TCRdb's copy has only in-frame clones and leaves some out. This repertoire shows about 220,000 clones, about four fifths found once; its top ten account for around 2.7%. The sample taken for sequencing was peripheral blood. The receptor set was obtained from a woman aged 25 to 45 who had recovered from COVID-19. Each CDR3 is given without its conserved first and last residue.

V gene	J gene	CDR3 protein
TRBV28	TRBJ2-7	ASSPPGTGYYEQY
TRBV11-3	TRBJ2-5	ASSLFPGGEETQY
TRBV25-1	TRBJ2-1	ASSGGRESYNEQF
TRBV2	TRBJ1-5	ASRPTGHQPQH
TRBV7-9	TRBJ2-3	ASSLRQSSTDTQY
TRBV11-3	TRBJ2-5	ASSPKGSGETQY
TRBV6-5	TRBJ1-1	ASIRTGRDTEAF
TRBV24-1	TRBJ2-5	ATSGTVGQETQY
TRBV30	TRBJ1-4	AWNRYREQGNGEKLF
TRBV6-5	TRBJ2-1	ASRQTDRARNEQF
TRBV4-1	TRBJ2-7	ASSRSRPPLGGSYEQY
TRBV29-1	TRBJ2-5	SHSQRRAQETQY
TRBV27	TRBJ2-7	ASSLSVGVPYEQY
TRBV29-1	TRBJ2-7	SVATGTDYEQY
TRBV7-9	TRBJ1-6	ASSWVGAGNSPLH
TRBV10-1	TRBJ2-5	ASSDGGYQETQY
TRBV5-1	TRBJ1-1	ASSLQGRTTEAF
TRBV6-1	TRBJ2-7	ASSEGRLAGFNYEQY
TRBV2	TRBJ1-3	ASSTGGAGNTIY
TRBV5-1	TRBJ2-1	ASSFSGINEQF
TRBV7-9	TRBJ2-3	ASSLAHYSTDTQY
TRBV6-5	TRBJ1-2	ASSPRKGNYGYT
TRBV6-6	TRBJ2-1	ASSRLSSNNEQF
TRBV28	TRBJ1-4	ASSPQGATNEKLF
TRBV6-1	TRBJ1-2	ASSELIGTGEGYT
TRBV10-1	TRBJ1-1	ASSSQGVAEAF
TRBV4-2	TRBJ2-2	ASSPRLANTGELF
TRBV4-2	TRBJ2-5	ASSQDWDPTSGRVQETQY
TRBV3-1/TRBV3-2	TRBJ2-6	ASSQGGGANVLT
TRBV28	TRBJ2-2	ASTPGGGFPTGELF
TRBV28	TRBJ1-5	ASSFGNRGFQPQH
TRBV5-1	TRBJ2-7	ASSLKQSSYEQY
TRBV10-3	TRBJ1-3	AISESEGRGTGNTIY
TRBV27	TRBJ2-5	ASRRGGETQY
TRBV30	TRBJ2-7	ACTTSGSSYEQY
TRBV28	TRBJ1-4	ASLSPGGGVRANEKLF
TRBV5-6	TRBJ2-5	ASTRGPPGQGGEGETQY
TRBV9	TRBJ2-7	ASSSTGTGGYEQY
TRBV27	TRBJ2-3	ASSLFGGGPGADTQY
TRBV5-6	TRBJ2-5	ASSLPPGVETQY
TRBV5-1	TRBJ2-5	ASSLVGPGETQY
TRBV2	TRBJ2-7	ASSERRGEQY
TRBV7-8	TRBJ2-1	ASSPGLAGASEQF
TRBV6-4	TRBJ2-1	ASSALAGGGYNEQF
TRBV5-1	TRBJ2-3	ASSLGGTSGMTDTQY
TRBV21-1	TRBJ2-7	ASSAGLGLAGCYEQY
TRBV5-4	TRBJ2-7	ASSLSSFGRSYEQY
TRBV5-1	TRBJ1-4	ASSFEQGATNEKLF
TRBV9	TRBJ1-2	ASSPSRRVDGYT
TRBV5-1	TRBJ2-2	ASSSTSGGAGELF
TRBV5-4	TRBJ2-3	ASSLGLAGDTQY
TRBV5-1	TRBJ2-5	ASSPGGYRLAGVRETQY
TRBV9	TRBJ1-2	ASTGRASSPRGYGYT
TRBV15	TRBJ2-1	ATSPGRLAGLNEQF
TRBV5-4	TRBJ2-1	ASSLLAGALPKF